What follows describes a single T cell receptor (beta chain). This record belongs to a study of blood T cell repertoires in COVID-19. Sequenced by immunoSEQ multiplex PCR; TCRdb stores in-frame clones only, minus some. This sample has 250,000 to 300,000 clones, with around nine tenths found just once. V lost 0 bases and J 1 base, leaving 16 bases between the germline ends. Looked up from germline, CDR1 is SGHTA and CDR2 is FQGNSA. The CDR3 runs to 18 residues. The TCR originated in a young woman with COVID-19, enrolled during active disease. Material for sequencing was peripheral blood. The rearrangement uses TRBV7-2 and TRBJ2-4, with a tentative D call TRBD2 (6 bases). The CDR3 DNA follows: TGTGCCAGCAGCTTAGCAGGGACTTCCGGCGGGGCCAAAAACATTCAGTACTTC. It yields the protein CASSLAGTSGGAKNIQYF.